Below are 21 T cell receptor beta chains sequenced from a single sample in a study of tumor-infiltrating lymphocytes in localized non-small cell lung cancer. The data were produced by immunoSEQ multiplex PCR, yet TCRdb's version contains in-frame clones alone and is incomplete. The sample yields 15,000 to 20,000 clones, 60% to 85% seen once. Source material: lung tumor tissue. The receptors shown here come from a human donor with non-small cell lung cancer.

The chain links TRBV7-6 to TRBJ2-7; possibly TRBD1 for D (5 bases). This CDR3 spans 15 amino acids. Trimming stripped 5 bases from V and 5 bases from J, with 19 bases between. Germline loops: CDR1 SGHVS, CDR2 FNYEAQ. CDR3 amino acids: CASSPSTVRSNEQYF. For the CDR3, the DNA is TGTGCCAGCAGCCCATCGACAGTACGCTCGAACGAGCAGTACTTC.

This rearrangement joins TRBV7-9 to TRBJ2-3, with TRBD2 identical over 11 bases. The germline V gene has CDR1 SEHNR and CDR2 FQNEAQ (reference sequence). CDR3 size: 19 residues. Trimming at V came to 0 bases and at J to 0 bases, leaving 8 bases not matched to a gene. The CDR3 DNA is TGTGCCAGCAGCTTAGCGCTTTTGGGACTAGCGGCCAGCACAGATACGCAGTATTTT. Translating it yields CASSLALLGLAASTDTQYF.

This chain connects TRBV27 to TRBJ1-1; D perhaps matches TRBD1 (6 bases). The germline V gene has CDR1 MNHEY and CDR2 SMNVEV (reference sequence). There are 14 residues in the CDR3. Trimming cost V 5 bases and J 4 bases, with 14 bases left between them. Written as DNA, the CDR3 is TGTGCCAGCAGTCGAGGGGGTTCGGGCACTGAAGCTTTCTTT. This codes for CASSRGGSGTEAFF.

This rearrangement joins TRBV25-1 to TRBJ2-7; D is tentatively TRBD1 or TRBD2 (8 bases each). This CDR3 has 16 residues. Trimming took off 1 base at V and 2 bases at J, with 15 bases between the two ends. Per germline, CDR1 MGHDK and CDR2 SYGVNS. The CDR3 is CASSEFSGTGAYEQYF. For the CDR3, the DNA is TGTGCCAGCAGTGAATTTAGCGGGACAGGAGCCTACGAGCAGTACTTC.

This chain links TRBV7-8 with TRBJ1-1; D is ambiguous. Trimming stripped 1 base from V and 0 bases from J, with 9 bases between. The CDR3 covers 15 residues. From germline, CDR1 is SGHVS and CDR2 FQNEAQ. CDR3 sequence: CASSLDVRVNTEAFF. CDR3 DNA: TGTGCCAGCAGCTTAGATGTCAGAGTGAACACTGAAGCTTTCTTT.

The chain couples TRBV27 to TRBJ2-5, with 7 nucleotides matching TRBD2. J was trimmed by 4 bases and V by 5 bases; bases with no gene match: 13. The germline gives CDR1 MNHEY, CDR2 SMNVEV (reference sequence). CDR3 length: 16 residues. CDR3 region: CASSPYPGREGETQYF. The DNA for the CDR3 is TGTGCCAGCAGTCCATACCCCGGTAGGGAGGGAGAGACCCAGTACTTC.

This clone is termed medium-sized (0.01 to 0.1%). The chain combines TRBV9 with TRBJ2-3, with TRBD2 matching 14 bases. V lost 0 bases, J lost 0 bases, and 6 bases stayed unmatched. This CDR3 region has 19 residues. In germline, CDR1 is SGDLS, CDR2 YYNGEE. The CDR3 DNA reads TGTGCCAGCAGCGTAGGTGGGACTAGCGGGGGCCTCAGCACAGATACGCAGTATTTT. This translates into CASSVGGTSGGLSTDTQYF.

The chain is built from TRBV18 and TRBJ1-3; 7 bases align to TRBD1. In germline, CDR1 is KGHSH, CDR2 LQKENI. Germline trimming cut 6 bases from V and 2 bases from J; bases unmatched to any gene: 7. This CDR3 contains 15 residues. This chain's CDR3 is CASSLNTGAGNTIYF. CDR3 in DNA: TGTGCCAGCTCGCTCAACACAGGGGCTGGAAACACCATATATTTT.

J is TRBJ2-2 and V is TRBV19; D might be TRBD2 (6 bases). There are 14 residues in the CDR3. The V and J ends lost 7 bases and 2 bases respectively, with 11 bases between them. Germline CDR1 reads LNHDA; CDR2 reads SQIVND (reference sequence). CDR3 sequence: CASTLAANTGELFF. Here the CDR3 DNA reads TGTGCCAGTACACTAGCAGCTAACACCGGGGAGCTGTTTTTT.

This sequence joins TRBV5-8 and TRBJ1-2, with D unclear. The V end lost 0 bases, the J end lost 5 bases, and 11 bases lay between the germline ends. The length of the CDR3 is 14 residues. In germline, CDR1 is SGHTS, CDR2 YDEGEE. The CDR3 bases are TGTGCCAGCAGCTTGGGCCGAGGAAAATATGGCTACACCTTC. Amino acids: CASSLGRGKYGYTF.

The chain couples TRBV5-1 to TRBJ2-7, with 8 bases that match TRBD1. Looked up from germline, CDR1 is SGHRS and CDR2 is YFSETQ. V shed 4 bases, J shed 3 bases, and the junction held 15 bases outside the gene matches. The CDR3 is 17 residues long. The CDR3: CASSDPTTGDPLYEQYF. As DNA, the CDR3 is TGCGCCAGCAGCGATCCTACGACAGGGGACCCCCTCTACGAGCAGTACTTC. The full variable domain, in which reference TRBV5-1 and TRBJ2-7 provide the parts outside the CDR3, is KAGVTQTPRYLIKTRGQQVTLSCSPISGHRSVSWYQQTPGQGLQFLFEYFSETQRNKGNFPGRFSGRQFSNSRSEMNVSTLELGDSALYLCASSDPTTGDPLYEQYFGPGTRLTVT.

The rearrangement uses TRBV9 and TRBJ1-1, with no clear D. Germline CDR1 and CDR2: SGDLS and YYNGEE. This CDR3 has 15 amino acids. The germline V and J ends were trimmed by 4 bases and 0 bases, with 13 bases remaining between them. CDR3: CASSPTDGLNTEAFF. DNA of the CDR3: TGTGCCAGCAGCCCTACGGACGGGCTGAACACTGAAGCTTTCTTT.

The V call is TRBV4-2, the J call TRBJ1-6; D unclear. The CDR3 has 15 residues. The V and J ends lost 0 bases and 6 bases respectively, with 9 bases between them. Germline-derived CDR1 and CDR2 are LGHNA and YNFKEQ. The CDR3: CASSQESLGNSPLHF. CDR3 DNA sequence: TGTGCCAGCAGCCAAGAGTCTTTGGGTAATTCACCCCTCCACTTT.

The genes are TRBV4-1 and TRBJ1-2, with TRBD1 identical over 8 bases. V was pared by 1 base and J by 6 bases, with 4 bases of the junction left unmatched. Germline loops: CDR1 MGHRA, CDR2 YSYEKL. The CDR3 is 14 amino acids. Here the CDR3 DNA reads TGCGCCAGCAGCCAAGCCGTGACAGGGGATGGCTACACCTTC. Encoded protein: CASSQAVTGDGYTF.

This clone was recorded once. The CDR3 protein is CASSLEGTGANVLTF. The CDR3 nucleotides are TGTGCCAGCAGCCTTGAGGGGACTGGGGCCAACGTCCTGACTTTC. The genes are TRBV5-5 and TRBJ2-6; D possibly uses TRBD1 or TRBD2 (5 bases each). The V end was cut by 4 bases, the J end by 2 bases, with 10 bases between. The germline CDR1 and CDR2 sequences are SGHKS and YYEKEE (reference sequence). The CDR3 totals 15 residues.

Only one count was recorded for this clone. The CDR3 nucleotides are TGTGCCAGCAGTCCAACTGCACAGGGAAGCAATCAGCCCCAGCATTTT. This gives the protein CASSPTAQGSNQPQHF. The chain links TRBV27 to TRBJ1-5, with TRBD1 as a possible D gene (6 bases). Trimming took off 5 bases at V and 1 base at J, with 15 bases between the two ends. The CDR3 has 16 residues. Germline CDR1 reads MNHEY; CDR2 reads SMNVEV (reference sequence).

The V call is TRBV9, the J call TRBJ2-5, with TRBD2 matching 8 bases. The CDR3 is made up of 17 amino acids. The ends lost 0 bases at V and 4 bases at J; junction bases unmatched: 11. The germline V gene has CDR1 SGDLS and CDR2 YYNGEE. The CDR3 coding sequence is TGTGCCAGCAGCGTAGAAGACGGGAGGGCCCGGGGAGAGACCCAGTACTTC. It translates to CASSVEDGRARGETQYF.

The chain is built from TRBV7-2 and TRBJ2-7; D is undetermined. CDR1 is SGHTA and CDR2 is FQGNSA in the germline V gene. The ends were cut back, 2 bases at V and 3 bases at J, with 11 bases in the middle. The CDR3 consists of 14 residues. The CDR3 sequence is CASSLFGSDYEQYF. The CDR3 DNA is TGTGCCAGCAGCTTATTTGGGTCCGACTACGAGCAGTACTTC.

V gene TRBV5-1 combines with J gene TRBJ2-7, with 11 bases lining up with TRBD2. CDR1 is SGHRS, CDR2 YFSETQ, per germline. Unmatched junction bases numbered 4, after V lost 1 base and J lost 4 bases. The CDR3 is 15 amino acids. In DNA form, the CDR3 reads TGCGCCAGCAGCTTGACGACTAGCGGGACATACGAGCAGTACTTC. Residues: CASSLTTSGTYEQYF.

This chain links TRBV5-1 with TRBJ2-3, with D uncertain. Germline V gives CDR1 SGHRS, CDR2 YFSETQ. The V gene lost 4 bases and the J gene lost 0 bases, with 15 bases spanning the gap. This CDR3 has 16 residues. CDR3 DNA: TGCGCCAGCAGCATGGGCAAGGATACTAGCACAGATACGCAGTATTTT. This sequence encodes CASSMGKDTSTDTQYF.

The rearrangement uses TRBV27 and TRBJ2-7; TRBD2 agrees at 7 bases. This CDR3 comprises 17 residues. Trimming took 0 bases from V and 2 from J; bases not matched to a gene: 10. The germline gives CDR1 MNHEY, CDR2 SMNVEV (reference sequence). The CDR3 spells CASSLSGVGRGTYEQYF. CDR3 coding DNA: TGTGCCAGCAGTTTATCCGGGGTGGGGCGGGGGACCTACGAGCAGTACTTC.